This T cell receptor beta chain was obtained from a study of monozygotic twins with cystic fibrosis. Study-level information: Libraries were built from roughly 3 micrograms of fragmented DNA using around 15 PCR cycles.

A remark on this clone: The antigen remains unidentified.

The method was immunoSEQ multiplex PCR; TCRdb's version includes in-frame clones alone and lacks a portion of them. Of about 22,000 clones in the sample, just under 90% were seen once. The germline gives CDR1 MNHNS, CDR2 SASEGT. The CDR3 runs 14 residues. The V end lost 6 bases, the J end lost 1 base, and 13 bases lay between the germline ends. Overall study results and limits: Age, concordance and disease severity did not associate with shared CDR3 numbers.

Sequenced material: blood. The TCR sequence derives from a woman aged 25 to 45 with cystic fibrosis. This chain uses TRBV6-1 with TRBJ2-7; D may be TRBD1 (5 bases). The CDR3 DNA reads TGTGCCAGCAGCATAGGCAGGGCTTCCTACGAGCAGTACTTC. Translated, it gives CASSIGRASYEQYF.